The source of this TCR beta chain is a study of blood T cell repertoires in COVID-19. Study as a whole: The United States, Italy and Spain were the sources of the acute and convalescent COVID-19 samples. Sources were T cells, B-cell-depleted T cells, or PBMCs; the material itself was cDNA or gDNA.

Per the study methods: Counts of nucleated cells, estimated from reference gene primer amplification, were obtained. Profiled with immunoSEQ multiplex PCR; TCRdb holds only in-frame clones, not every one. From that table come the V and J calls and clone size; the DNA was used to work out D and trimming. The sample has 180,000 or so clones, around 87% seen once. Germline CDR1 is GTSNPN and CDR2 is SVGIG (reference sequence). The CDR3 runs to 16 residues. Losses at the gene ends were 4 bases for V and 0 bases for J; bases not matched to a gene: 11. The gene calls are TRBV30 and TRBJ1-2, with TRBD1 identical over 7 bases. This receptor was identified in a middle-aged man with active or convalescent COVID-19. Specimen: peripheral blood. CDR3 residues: CAWKRRTGTANYGYTF. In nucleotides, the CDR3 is TGTGCCTGGAAAAGAAGAACAGGGACAGCTAACTATGGCTACACCTTC.